The present entry profiles one TCR beta chain with its context. Antigen: not known. This sample is drawn from a study of cytomegalovirus exposure and HLA in healthy donors. Study-level points and caveats: As a later analysis showed, a missense DCLRE1C variant was linked to trimming of TCR beta V- and J-genes.

13 Jbeta primers and 60 Vbeta primers were used for the PCR. Repertoires were generated with immunoSEQ multiplex PCR, while TCRdb's copy carries only in-frame clones and drops some. The table has approximately 190,000 clones, 80% to 85% seen once. The receptor was derived from a man aged 35 to 55 in good health and CMV-seropositive. The sequenced sample consisted of PBMCs.

As DNA, the CDR3 is TGTGCCGGTCCAGCGGGAGGAGGCGCAGATACGCAGTATTTT. Translating it yields CAGPAGGGADTQYF. The chain carries TRBV9 and TRBJ2-3; 9 bases fit TRBD2. This CDR3 spans 14 amino acids. After removal of 10 bases from V and 4 bases from J, the junction contained 10 bases not matched to a gene. CDR1 SGDLS and CDR2 YYNGEE come from the germline V gene.